These 9 T cell receptor beta chains share one sample of origin, sequenced in a study of read filtering for tumor transcriptome and immune sequencing. This library used about 400 ng RNA and molecular barcoded adaptors spanning alpha/delta and beta/gamma chains. MiXCR was run by TCRdb on the reads, yielding one entry per CDR3 protein. The top ten clones hold over 40% of a sample with about 63,000 distinct CDR3 sequences, approximately 15% of them seen once. Sequencing was performed on a population of CD138-negative cells sorted from bone marrow. These receptors originate from a donor at least 40 years old with multiple myeloma.

This clonotype was recorded at least ten times. The V call is TRBV6-5, the J call TRBJ2-1, with D possibly matching TRBD2 (5 bases). V lost 2 bases and J 8 bases, leaving 19 bases between the germline ends. The CDR3 covers 16 residues. Germline V gene lookup returns CDR1 MNHEY and CDR2 SVGAGI. In DNA form, the CDR3 reads TGTGCCAGCAGTTACGCGGGTGCAAGGTATCATGATGAGCAGTTCTTC. Amino acid sequence: CASSYAGARYHDEQFF.

This clonotype was detected many times. The V and J genes are TRBV4-1 and TRBJ2-1; 8 bases agree with TRBD2. Germline V gene lookup returns CDR1 MGHRA and CDR2 YSYEKL. The CDR3 extends over 15 amino acids. After removal of 4 bases from V and 2 bases from J, the junction contained 4 bases not matched to a gene. The CDR3 nucleotides read TGCGCCAGCAGCCCGGGACTAGGGGCCTACAATGAGCAGTTCTTC. Residues: CASSPGLGAYNEQFF.

This clonotype occurred a few times. The CDR3 region has the DNA TGCGCCACCAAGGATCGGGGGAACACTGAAGCTTTCTTT. Translating gives CATKDRGNTEAFF. The chain recombines TRBV5-1 with TRBJ1-1; no reliable D call. The V and J ends lost 9 bases and 1 base respectively, with 13 bases between them. Germline V gives CDR1 SGHRS, CDR2 YFSETQ. The CDR3 is 13 amino acids.

Remarks on this clonotype: Since the CDR3 does not end with the conserved phenylalanine or tryptophan, this likely comes from a read error. This CDR3 reads CSVSYPGQGNTEAFS. The CDR3 nucleotides read TGCAGCGTTTCCTACCCCGGGCAGGGAAACACTGAAGCTTTCTCT. The chain employs TRBV29-1 and TRBJ1-1; perhaps TRBD1 as D (5 bases). V gave up 5 bases and J gave up 2 bases, with 18 bases separating them. This CDR3 region has 15 residues. Germline CDR1 is SQVTM and CDR2 is ANQGSEA.

This clonotype was found many times. This chain links TRBV5-4 with TRBJ2-1, with D possibly being TRBD1 (6 bases). The germline V gene has CDR1 SGHNT and CDR2 YYREEE (reference sequence). The CDR3 length is 15 residues. Trimming took off 4 bases at V and 6 bases at J, with 17 bases between the two ends. DNA for the CDR3: TGTGCCAGCAGCCCTCAGGGGAGAACTCTCAATGAGCAGTTCTTC. Residues: CASSPQGRTLNEQFF.

This clonotype has ten or more counts. V gene TRBV18 combines with J gene TRBJ2-1; no reliable D call. CDR1 KGHSH and CDR2 LQKENI come from the germline V gene. The CDR3 totals 14 residues. The ends were cut back, 3 bases at V and 5 bases at J, with 11 bases in the middle. For the CDR3, the DNA is TGTGCCAGCTCACCCCAAGACCAGGACAATGAGCAGTTCTTC. Encoded protein: CASSPQDQDNEQFF.

This clonotype was found a few times. The germline gene is not matched at one end of the junction; a read error may be the cause. The J gene is TRBJ2-6, the V gene TRBV29-1, with no clear D. The CDR3 runs 12 residues. Germline-derived CDR1 and CDR2 are SQVTM and ANQGSEA. CDR3 amino acids: CSVEDKEQTHQF. The CDR3 DNA is TGCAGCGTTGAAGATAAAGAACAGACCCACCAATTC.

This clonotype has at least ten counts. The gene calls are TRBV29-1 and TRBJ2-1, with 10 bases lining up with TRBD2. Looked up from germline, CDR1 is SQVTM and CDR2 is ANQGSEA. This CDR3 is 15 amino acids long. Unmatched junction bases numbered 9, after V lost 3 bases and J lost 7 bases. CDR3 region: CSVDPQAGGLNEQFF. In nucleotides, the CDR3 is TGCAGCGTTGACCCTCAAGCGGGAGGGTTGAATGAGCAGTTCTTC.

This clonotype was found many times. The chain is built from TRBV7-9 and TRBJ1-1; possible D gene TRBD1, 5 bases. Trimming took 0 bases from V and 3 from J, leaving 8 bases between them. The CDR3 has 14 amino acids. Germline-derived CDR1 and CDR2 are SEHNR and FQNEAQ (reference sequence). DNA for the CDR3: TGTGCCAGCAGCTTAGCGACAGTAGACACTGAAGCTTTCTTT. The encoded protein is CASSLATVDTEAFF.